The clone carrying this TCR beta chain was seen only once. The data are from a study of blood T cell repertoires in COVID-19. This table comes from immunoSEQ multiplex PCR, and its TCRdb copy is limited to in-frame clones, with some not included. Of 110,000 to 150,000 clones listed, roughly 85% are singletons. The source is a man in his fifties or sixties with acute or convalescent COVID-19. Sequencing input: peripheral blood.

CDR3 protein: CASSDWGLAGSYEQYF. The CDR3 nucleotides read TGCGCCAGCAGTGATTGGGGTCTAGCGGGATCCTACGAGCAGTACTTC. The chain employs TRBV10-2 and TRBJ2-7; 9 nucleotides agree with TRBD2. The V and J ends lost 3 bases and 1 base, in that order; junction bases with no gene match: 7. The CDR3 spans 16 residues. CDR1 is WSHSY and CDR2 is SAAADI in the germline V gene.